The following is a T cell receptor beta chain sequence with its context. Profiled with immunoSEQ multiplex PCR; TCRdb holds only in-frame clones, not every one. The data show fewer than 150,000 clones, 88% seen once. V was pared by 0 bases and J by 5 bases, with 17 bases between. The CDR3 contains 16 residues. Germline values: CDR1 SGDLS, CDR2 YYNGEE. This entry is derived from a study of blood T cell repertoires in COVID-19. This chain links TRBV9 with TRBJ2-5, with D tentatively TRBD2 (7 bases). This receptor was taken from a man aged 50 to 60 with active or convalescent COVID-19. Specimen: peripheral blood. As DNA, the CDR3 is TGTGCCAGCAGCGTAGAGGGAAGGGGGGGGCCCGAGACCCAGTACTTC. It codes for CASSVEGRGGPETQYF.